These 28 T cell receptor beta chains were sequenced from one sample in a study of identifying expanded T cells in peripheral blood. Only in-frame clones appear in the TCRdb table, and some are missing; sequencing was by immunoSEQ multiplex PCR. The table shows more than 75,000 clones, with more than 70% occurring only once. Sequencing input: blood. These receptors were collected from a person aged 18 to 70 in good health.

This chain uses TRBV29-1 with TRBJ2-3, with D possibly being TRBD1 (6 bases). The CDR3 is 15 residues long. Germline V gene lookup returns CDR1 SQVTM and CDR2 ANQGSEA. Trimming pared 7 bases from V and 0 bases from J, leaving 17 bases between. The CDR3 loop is CSANPDRSSTDTQYF. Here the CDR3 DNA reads TGCAGCGCCAACCCTGACAGGTCTAGCACAGATACGCAGTATTTT.

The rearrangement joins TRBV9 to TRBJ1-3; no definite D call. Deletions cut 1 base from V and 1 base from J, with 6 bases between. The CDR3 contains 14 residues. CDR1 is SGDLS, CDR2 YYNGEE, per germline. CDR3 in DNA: TGTGCCAGCAGCGTACCGGGATCTGGAAACACCATATATTTT. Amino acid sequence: CASSVPGSGNTIYF.

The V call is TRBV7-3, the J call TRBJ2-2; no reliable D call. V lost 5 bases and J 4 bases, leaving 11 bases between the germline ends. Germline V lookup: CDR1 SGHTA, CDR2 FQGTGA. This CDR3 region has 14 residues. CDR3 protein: CASSIIGTTGELFF. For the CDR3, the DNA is TGTGCCAGCAGCATAATCGGAACCACCGGGGAGCTGTTTTTT.

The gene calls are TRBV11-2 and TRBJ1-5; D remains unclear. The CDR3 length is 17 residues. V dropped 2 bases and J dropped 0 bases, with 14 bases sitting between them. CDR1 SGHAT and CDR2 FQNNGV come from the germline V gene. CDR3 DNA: TGTGCCAGCAGCTTACTCGACGGAGCAGATAGCAATCAGCCCCAGCATTTT. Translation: CASSLLDGADSNQPQHF.

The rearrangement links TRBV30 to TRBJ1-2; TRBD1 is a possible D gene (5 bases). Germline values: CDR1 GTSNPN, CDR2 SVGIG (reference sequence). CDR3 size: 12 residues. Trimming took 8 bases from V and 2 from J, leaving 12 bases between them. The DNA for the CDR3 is TGTGCCCGCCAACGGGGGAACTATGGCTACACCTTC. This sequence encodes CARQRGNYGYTF.

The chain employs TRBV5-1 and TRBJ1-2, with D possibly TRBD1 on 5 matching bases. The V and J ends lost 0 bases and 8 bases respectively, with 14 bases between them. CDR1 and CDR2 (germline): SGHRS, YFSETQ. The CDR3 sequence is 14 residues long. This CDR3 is CASSLGTNSWGYTF. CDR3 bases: TGCGCCAGCAGCTTGGGGACAAATTCTTGGGGCTACACCTTC.

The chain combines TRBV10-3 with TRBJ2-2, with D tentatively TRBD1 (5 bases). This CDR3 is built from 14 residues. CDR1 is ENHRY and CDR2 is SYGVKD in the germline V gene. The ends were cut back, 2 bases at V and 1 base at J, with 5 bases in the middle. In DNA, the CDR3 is TGTGCCATCAGTGAGGGACAGAACACCGGGGAGCTGTTTTTT. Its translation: CAISEGQNTGELFF.

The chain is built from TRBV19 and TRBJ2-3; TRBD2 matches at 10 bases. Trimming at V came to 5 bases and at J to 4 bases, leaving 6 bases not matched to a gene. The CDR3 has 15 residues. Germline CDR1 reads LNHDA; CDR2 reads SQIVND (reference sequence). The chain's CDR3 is CASSVSGGAADTQYF. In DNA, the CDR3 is TGTGCCAGTAGTGTCAGCGGGGGGGCCGCAGATACGCAGTATTTT.

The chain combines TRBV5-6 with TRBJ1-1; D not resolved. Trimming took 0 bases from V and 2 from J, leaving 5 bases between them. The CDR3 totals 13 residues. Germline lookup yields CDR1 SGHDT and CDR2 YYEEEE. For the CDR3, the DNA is TGTGCCAGCAGCTTGGAGGACAACACTGAAGCTTTCTTT. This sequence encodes CASSLEDNTEAFF.

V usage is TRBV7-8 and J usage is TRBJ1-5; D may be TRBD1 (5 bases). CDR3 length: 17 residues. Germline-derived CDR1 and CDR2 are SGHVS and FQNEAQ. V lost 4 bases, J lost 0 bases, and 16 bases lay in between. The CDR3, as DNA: TGTGCCAGCAGCTCCACTACGGACGGACATAGCAATCAGCCCCAGCATTTT. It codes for CASSSTTDGHSNQPQHF. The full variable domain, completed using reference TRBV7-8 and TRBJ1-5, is GAGVSQSPRYKVAKRGQDVALRCDPISGHVSLFWYQQALGQGPEFLTYFQNEAQLDKSGLPSDRFFAERPEGSVSTLKIQRTQQEDSAVYLCASSSTTDGHSNQPQHFGDGTRLSIL.

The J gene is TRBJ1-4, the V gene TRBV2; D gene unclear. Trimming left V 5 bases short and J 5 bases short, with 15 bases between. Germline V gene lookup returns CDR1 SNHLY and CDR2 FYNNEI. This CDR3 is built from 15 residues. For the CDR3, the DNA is TGTGCCAGCAGTTTTCTGTCCCGAATAAATGAAAAACTGTTTTTT. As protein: CASSFLSRINEKLFF.

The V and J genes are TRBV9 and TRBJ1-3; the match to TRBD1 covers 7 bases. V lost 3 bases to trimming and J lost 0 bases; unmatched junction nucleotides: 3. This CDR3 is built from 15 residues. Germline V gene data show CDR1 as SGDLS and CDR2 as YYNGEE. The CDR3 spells CASSAGQSSGNTIYF. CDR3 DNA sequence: TGTGCCAGCAGCGCGGGACAGTCCTCTGGAAACACCATATATTTT.

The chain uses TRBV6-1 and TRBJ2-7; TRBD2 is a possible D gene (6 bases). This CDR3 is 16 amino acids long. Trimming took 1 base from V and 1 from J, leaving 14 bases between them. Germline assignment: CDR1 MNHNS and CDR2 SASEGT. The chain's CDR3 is CASSEGAGTGSYEQYF. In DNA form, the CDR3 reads TGTGCCAGCAGTGAAGGGGCCGGGACTGGATCCTACGAGCAGTACTTC.

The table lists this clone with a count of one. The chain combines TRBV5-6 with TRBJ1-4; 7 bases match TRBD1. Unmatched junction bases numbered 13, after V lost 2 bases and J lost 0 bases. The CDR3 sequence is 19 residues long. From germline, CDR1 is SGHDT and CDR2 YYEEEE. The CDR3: CASSFGQAAVQATNEKLFF. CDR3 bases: TGTGCCAGCAGCTTCGGACAGGCCGCGGTCCAAGCAACTAATGAAAAACTGTTTTTT.

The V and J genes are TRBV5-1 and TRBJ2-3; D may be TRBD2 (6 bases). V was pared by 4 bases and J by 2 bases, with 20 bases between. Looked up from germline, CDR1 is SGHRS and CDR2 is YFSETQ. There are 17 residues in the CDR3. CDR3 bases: TGCGCCAGCAGCGGTTATAGCGGAAGAACCGACACAGATACGCAGTATTTT. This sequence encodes CASSGYSGRTDTDTQYF.

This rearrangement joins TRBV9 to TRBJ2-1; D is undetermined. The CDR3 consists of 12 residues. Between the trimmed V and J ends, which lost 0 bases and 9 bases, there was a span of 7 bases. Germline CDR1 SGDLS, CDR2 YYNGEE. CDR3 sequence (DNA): TGTGCCAGCAGCGTAGTGGTGGGTGAGCAGTTCTTC. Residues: CASSVVVGEQFF.

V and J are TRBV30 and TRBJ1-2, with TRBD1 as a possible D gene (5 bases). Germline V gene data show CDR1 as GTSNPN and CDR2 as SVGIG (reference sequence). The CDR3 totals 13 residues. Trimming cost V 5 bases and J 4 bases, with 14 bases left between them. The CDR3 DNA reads TGTGCCTGGGGTAGGGACGATCCCTATGGCTACACCTTC. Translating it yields CAWGRDDPYGYTF.

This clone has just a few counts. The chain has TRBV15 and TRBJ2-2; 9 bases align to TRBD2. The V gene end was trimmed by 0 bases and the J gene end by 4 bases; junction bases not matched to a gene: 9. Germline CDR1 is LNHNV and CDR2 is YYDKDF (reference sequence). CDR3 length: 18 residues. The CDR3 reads CATSRDQREDLGTGELFF. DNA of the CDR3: TGTGCCACCAGCAGAGATCAGCGGGAGGACCTGGGCACCGGGGAGCTGTTTTTT. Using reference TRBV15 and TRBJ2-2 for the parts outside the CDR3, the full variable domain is DAMVIQNPRYQVTQFGKPVTLSCSQTLNHNVMYWYQQKSSQAPKLLFHYYDKDFNNEADTPDNFQSRRPNTSFCFLDIRSPGLGDTAMYLCATSRDQREDLGTGELFFGEGSRLTVL.

CDR3 in DNA: TGCAGCGCCCCGTTTCAGGGAGAGAATGGCTACACCTTC. It translates to CSAPFQGENGYTF. The rearrangement links TRBV29-1 to TRBJ1-2; a weak D match, TRBD1 (5 bases). CDR1 and CDR2 from the germline V gene are SQVTM and ANQGSEA. V shed 7 bases and J shed 6 bases, with 18 bases lying between them. CDR3 length equals 13 residues. The entire variable domain, with the rest obtained from reference TRBV29-1 and TRBJ1-2, is as follows: SAVISQKPSRDICQRGTSLTIQCQVDSQVTMMFWYRQQPGQSLTLIATANQGSEATYESGFVIDKFPISRPNLTFSTLTVSNMSPEDSSIYLCSAPFQGENGYTFGSGTRLTVV.

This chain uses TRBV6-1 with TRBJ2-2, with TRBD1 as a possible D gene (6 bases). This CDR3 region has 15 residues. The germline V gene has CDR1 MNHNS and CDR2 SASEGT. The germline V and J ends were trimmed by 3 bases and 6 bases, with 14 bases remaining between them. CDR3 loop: CASSEVRAGAGELFF. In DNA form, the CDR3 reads TGTGCCAGCAGTGAGGTCAGGGCAGGGGCCGGGGAGCTGTTTTTT.

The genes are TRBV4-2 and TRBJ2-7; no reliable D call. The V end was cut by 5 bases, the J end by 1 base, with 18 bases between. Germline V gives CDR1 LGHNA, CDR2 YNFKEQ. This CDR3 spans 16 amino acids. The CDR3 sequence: CASSVSAPKYSYEQYF. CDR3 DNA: TGTGCCAGCAGCGTGAGTGCCCCAAAATATTCCTACGAGCAGTACTTC.

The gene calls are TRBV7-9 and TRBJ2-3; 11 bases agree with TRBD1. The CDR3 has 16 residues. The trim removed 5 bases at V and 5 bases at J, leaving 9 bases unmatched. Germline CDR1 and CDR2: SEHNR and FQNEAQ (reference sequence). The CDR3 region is CASSVRLGTGGDTQYF. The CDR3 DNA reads TGTGCCAGCAGCGTACGACTCGGGACAGGGGGAGATACGCAGTATTTT.

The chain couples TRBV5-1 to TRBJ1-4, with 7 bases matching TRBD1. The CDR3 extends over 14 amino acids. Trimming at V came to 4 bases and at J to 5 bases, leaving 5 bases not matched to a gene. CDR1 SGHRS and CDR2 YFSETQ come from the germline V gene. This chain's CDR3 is CASSVSQGNEKLFF. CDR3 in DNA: TGCGCCAGCAGCGTGTCACAGGGGAATGAAAAACTGTTTTTT.

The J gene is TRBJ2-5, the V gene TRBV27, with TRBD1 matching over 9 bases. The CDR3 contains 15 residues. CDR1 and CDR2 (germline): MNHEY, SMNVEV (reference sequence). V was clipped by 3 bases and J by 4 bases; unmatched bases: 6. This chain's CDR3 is CASSLGQGGGETQYF. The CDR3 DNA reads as TGTGCCAGCAGTTTGGGACAGGGAGGCGGAGAGACCCAGTACTTC.

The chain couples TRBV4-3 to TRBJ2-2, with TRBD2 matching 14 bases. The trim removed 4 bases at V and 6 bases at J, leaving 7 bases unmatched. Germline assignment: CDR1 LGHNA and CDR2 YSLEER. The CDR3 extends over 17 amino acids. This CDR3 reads CASSPTTSGRGAGELFF. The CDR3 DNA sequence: TGCGCCAGCAGCCCGACGACTAGCGGGAGGGGTGCCGGGGAGCTGTTTTTT.

The CDR3 protein is CASSLSGGANTGELFF. The DNA of the CDR3 is TGTGCCAGCAGCTTAAGCGGGGGCGCCAACACCGGGGAGCTGTTTTTT. J is TRBJ2-2 and V is TRBV7-3; weak D call: TRBD2 (7 bases). CDR1 is SGHTA and CDR2 is FQGTGA in the germline V gene. The CDR3 runs to 16 residues. V lost 1 base, J lost 2 bases, and 11 bases lay in between. The variable domain in full, completed from reference TRBV7-3 and TRBJ2-2, reads GAGVSQTPSNKVTEKGKYVELRCDPISGHTALYWYRQSLGQGPEFLIYFQGTGAADDSGLPNDRFFAVRPEGSVSTLKIQRTERGDSAVYLCASSLSGGANTGELFFGEGSRLTVL.

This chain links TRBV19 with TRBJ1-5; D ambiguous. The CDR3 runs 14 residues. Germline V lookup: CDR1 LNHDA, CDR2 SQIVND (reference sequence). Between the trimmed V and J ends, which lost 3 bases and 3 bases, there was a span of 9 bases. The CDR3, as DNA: TGTGCCAGTAGTATCCAGAGTCACAATCAGCCCCAGCATTTT. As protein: CASSIQSHNQPQHF.

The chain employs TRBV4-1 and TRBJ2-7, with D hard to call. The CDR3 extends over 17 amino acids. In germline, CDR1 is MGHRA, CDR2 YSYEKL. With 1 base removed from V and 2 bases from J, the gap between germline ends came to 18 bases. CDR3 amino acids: CASSQVSIRPGPYEQYF. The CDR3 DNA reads TGCGCCAGCAGCCAAGTTTCTATAAGACCGGGCCCCTACGAGCAGTACTTC.